This TCR beta chain was found in a study of neurological immune-mediated disorders. Points from the study as a whole: Across subjects, expanded clones had no CDR3 amino acid sequences in common, pointing to private repertoires in all groups. The greatest degree of TCR clonal expansion was observed in HTLV-1-associated myelopathy, with the lowest in multiple sclerosis, below that of healthy controls.

Synthesis of cDNA was accomplished via 5'RACE employing 10-nucleotide random UMIs. TCRdb reprocessed the 5' RACE reads with MiXCR, giving one entry per CDR3 protein. The data contain more than 40,000 distinct CDR3 sequences, approximately 12% of them singletons. CDR3 size: 15 residues. Losses at the gene ends were 3 bases for V and 3 bases for J; bases not matched to a gene: 6. In this sample, this clonotype turned up many times. Antigen: not known. Indicated time point: longitudinal time-point 3. For the unsorted libraries, 2 million PBMCs stored at -80 C served as input. The receptor's source is a male donor with HTLV-1-associated myelopathy (HAM/TSP). This rearrangement joins TRBV12-3 or TRBV12-4 to TRBJ1-2; 8 bases align to TRBD1. Sequenced: PBMCs. In nucleotides, the CDR3 is TGTGCCAGCAGTTTCTCCCCAGGGGGCCACTATGGCTACACCTTC. Amino acids: CASSFSPGGHYGYTF.